One and the same sample provided the 10 T cell receptor beta chains below, sequenced in a study of blood T cells in healthy people across ages. Using a J-beta primer mix together with a sample-barcoded 5' primer, a second PCR was run for 7 to 11 cycles. TCRdb fed the 5' RACE reads into MiXCR, producing one record per CDR3 protein. The profile shows under 1,000,000 distinct CDR3 sequences, approximately 35% of them singletons. The material sequenced was blood. These receptors were collected from a man in his late teens or twenties in good health.

This clonotype appeared a few times. The rearrangement uses TRBV12-3 or TRBV12-4 and TRBJ2-7; D gene ambiguous. The J call may be mistaken, given a closer DNA end match to TRBJ2-5. The CDR3 sequence is 11 residues long. This CDR3 is CASSPSGTQYF. For the CDR3, the DNA is TGTGCCAGCAGTCCCTCGGGGACCCAGTACTTC.

This clonotype has more than one count but fewer than ten. This chain uses TRBV9 with TRBJ2-3; 9 bases agree with TRBD2. CDR3 length equals 15 residues. Germline lookup yields CDR1 SGDLS and CDR2 YYNGEE. The ends lost 3 bases at V and 0 bases at J; junction bases unmatched: 2. DNA for the CDR3: TGTGCCAGCAGCGCCAGCGGGGGGAGCACAGATACGCAGTATTTT. It specifies CASSASGGSTDTQYF.

The J gene is TRBJ2-7, the V gene TRBV29-1, with unresolved D. V gave up 4 bases and J gave up 2 bases, with 9 bases separating them. The germline V gene has CDR1 SQVTM and CDR2 ANQGSEA. This CDR3 is built from 12 residues. The DNA for the CDR3 is TGCAGCGTTGTTGGAGTCCCCTACGAGCAGTACTTC. Protein sequence: CSVVGVPYEQYF.

The rearrangement joins TRBV6-2 or TRBV6-3 to TRBJ1-2; D perhaps matches TRBD1 (5 bases). With 6 bases removed from V and 7 bases from J, the gap between germline ends came to 15 bases. The V gene's germline CDR1 is MNHEY and CDR2 SVGEGT. The length of the CDR3 is 13 residues. The CDR3 sequence: CASSHDRQGGYTF. CDR3 nucleotides: TGTGCCAGCAGCCACGATAGGCAGGGTGGCTACACCTTC.

In its sample, this clonotype was seen a few times. This sequence joins TRBV6-5 and TRBJ1-1; D unclear. The CDR3 extends over 15 amino acids. CDR1 and CDR2 (germline): MNHEY, SVGAGI. The V gene lost 6 bases and the J gene lost 4 bases, with 18 bases spanning the gap. CDR3 nucleotides: TGTGCCAGCAGAACCTTAGCGGCTCAGGCCACTGAAGCTTTCTTT. Its protein is CASRTLAAQATEAFF.

The chain recombines TRBV3-1 with TRBJ2-1; D is unclear. The CDR3 has 13 residues. Germline V gene lookup returns CDR1 LGHDT and CDR2 YNNKEL (reference sequence). Trimming shortened V by 1 base and J by 10 bases, and 11 bases separated the two germline ends. The CDR3 spells CASSQARSGEQFF. The CDR3 bases are TGTGCCAGCAGCCAAGCCAGGAGTGGCGAGCAGTTCTTC.

The chain employs TRBV5-1 and TRBJ2-7; D remains ambiguous. V gave up 6 bases and J gave up 0 bases, with 16 bases separating them. This CDR3 is built from 15 residues. CDR1 is SGHRS, CDR2 YFSETQ, per germline. CDR3 protein: CASKLDPSGSYEQYF. The DNA of the CDR3 is TGCGCCAGCAAGCTCGATCCCTCCGGCTCCTACGAGCAGTACTTC. Full variable domain (outside the CDR3, taken from reference TRBV5-1 and TRBJ2-7): KAGVTQTPRYLIKTRGQQVTLSCSPISGHRSVSWYQQTPGQGLQFLFEYFSETQRNKGNFPGRFSGRQFSNSRSEMNVSTLELGDSALYLCASKLDPSGSYEQYFGPGTRLTVT.

The V gene is TRBV7-2, the J gene TRBJ2-5, with 10 positions matching TRBD2. The length of the CDR3 is 16 residues. Per the germline V gene, CDR1 is SGHTA and CDR2 is FQGNSA. V trimming: 5 bases; J trimming: 2 bases; junction bases outside the gene matches: 8. CDR3 coding DNA: TGTGCCAGCAGCGCAGTCCTAGCGGGGGCACAAGAGACCCAGTACTTC. Protein product: CASSAVLAGAQETQYF.

This clonotype was seen a handful of times. The J gene is TRBJ1-1, the V gene TRBV6-6, with TRBD1 matching 8 bases. This CDR3 contains 12 residues. Unmatched junction bases numbered 6, after V lost 4 bases and J lost 11 bases. Germline V gives CDR1 MNHNY, CDR2 SVGAGI (reference sequence). The CDR3 DNA reads TGTGCCAGCAGTTTCGCAGGGGGCATGGCTTTCTTT. This gives the protein CASSFAGGMAFF.

The chain combines TRBV5-6 with TRBJ1-5, with D perhaps TRBD1 (6 bases). The ends were cut back, 5 bases at V and 10 bases at J, with 19 bases in the middle. In germline, CDR1 is SGHDT, CDR2 YYEEEE. CDR3 size: 14 residues. DNA of the CDR3: TGTGCCAGCAGTCTGGGACAAACTCTCAGCCCCCAGCATTTT. This gives the protein CASSLGQTLSPQHF. Filled out from reference TRBV5-6 and TRBJ1-5, the complete variable domain reads DAGVTQSPTHLIKTRGQQVTLRCSPKSGHDTVSWYQQALGQGPQFIFQYYEEEERQRGNFPDRFSGHQFPNYSSELNVNALLLGDSALYLCASSLGQTLSPQHFGDGTRLSIL.